One sample yielded the 4 T cell receptor beta chains listed below, sequenced in a study of cytomegalovirus exposure and HLA in healthy donors (dated by TCRdb to 2017 to 2019). The library came from the immunoSEQ multiplex PCR assay. For the multiplex PCR, a mixture combining 60 forward primers for TCR Vbeta segments and 13 reverse primers for TCR Jbeta segments was used. Here the immuneACCESS table is served through TCRdb, limited to in-frame sequences with V and J called. Missing clones are a known gap in these copies; in checked studies unresolved V genes cover under half, and the rest lacks a known reason. The sample contains tens of thousands of clones, about two thirds of them found a single time. The ten biggest clones cover around 21% of the sample. Sequencing was carried out using PBMCs. Receptor source: a woman between 45 and 60 years old in good health and CMV-seropositive.

The sample holds a few counts of this clone. The J gene is TRBJ2-1, the V gene TRBV6-5; the D gene is possibly TRBD2 (6 bases). CDR1 and CDR2 from the germline V gene are MNHEY and SVGAGI. CDR3 length equals 14 residues. V shed 0 bases and J shed 10 bases, with 13 bases lying between them. The CDR3: CASSYSTRGREQFF. The CDR3 DNA reads as TGTGCCAGCAGTTACTCGACGCGGGGCCGGGAGCAGTTCTTC.

The chain has TRBV6-1 and TRBJ2-7, with TRBD1 matching 9 bases. The ends lost 3 bases at V and 5 bases at J; junction bases unmatched: 2. Per the germline V gene, CDR1 is MNHNS and CDR2 is SASEGT. This CDR3 has 13 residues. The CDR3 nucleotides read TGTGCCAGCAGTGACAGGGACAGGGACGAGCAGTACTTC. As protein: CASSDRDRDEQYF.

The CDR3 spells CASSSREARAYGYTF. CDR3 in DNA: TGTGCCAGCAGCTCCCGGGAGGCCCGTGCCTATGGCTACACCTTC. The gene calls are TRBV13 and TRBJ1-2; no clear D gene. Trimming stripped 4 bases from V and 4 bases from J, with 16 bases between. The CDR3 runs 15 residues. CDR1 PRHDT and CDR2 FYEKMQ come from the germline V gene (reference sequence).

This clone was counted a few times. The CDR3 loop is CASRGRERMNTEAFF. The CDR3 DNA follows: TGTGCCAGCAGAGGACGGGAGAGAATGAACACTGAAGCTTTCTTT. The chain couples TRBV7-9 to TRBJ1-1; D not certain. The CDR3 runs to 15 residues. From germline, CDR1 is SEHNR and CDR2 FQNEAQ (reference sequence). The V gene lost 6 bases and the J gene lost 0 bases, with 14 bases spanning the gap.